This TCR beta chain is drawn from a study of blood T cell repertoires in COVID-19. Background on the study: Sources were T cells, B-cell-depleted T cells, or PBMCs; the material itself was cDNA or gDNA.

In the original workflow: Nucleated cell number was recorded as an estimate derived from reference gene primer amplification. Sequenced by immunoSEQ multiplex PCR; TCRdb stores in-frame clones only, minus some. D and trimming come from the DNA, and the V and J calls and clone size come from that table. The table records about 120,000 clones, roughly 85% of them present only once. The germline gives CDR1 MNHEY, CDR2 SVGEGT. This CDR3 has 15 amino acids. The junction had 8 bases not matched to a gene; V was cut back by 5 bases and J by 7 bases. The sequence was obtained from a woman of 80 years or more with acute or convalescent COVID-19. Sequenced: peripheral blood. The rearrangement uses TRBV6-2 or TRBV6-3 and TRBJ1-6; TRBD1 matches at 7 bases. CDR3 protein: CASSAAGTANSPLHF. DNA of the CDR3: TGTGCCAGCAGTGCCGCCGGGACAGCGAATTCACCCCTCCACTTT.